The clone carrying this T cell receptor beta chain was found a few times. The record originates from a study of blood T cell repertoires in COVID-19. Study information: Acute-phase and convalescent COVID-19 samples originated in the United States, Italy and Spain. T cells, B-cell-depleted T cells, or PBMCs supplied cDNA or gDNA.

As handled by the study authors: Reference gene primer amplification gave nucleated cell count estimates. Repertoires were generated with immunoSEQ multiplex PCR, while TCRdb's copy carries only in-frame clones and drops some. V, J and clone size are those of that table, while D and trimming were read from the DNA. The sample has about 210,000 clones; roughly 80% are singletons. Seattle's enrolled individuals joined amid active infection and were then monitored longitudinally. The germline CDR1 and CDR2 sequences are LNHDA and SQIVND (reference sequence). V was pared by 3 bases and J by 4 bases, with 9 bases between. This CDR3 region has 14 residues.

The chain combines TRBV19 with TRBJ2-2; D perhaps matches TRBD1 (6 bases). Sequencing input: peripheral blood. This receptor was obtained from a woman in her 70s with COVID-19, enrolled during active disease. CDR3: CASSMRGSTGELFF. Here the CDR3 DNA reads TGTGCCAGTAGTATGAGGGGGTCCACCGGGGAGCTGTTTTTT. Together with reference TRBV19 and TRBJ2-2, the CDR3 gives the full variable domain: DGGITQSPKYLFRKEGQNVTLSCEQNLNHDAMYWYRQDPGQGLRLIYYSQIVNDFQKGDIAEGYSVSREKKESFPLTVTSAQKNPTAFYLCASSMRGSTGELFFGEGSRLTVL.